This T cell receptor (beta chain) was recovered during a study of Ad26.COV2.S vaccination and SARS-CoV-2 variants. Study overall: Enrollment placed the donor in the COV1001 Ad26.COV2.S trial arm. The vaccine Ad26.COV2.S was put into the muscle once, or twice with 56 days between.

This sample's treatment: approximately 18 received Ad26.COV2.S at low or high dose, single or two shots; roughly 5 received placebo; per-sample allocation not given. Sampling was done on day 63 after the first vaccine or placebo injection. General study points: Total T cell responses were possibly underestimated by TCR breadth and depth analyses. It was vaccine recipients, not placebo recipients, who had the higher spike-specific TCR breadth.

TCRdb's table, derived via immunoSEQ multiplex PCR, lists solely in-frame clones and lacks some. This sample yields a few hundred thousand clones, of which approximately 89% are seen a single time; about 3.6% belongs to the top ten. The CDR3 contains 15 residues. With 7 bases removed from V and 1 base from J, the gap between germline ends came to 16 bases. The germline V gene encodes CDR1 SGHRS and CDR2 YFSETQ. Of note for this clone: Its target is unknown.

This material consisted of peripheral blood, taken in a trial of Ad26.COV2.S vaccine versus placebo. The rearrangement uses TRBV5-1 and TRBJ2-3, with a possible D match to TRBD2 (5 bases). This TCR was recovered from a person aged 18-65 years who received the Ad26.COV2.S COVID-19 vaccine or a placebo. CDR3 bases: TGCGCCAGCCAGGAGAGGGCCGATGGCACAGATACGCAGTATTTT. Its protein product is CASQERADGTDTQYF.